Listed below are T cell receptor beta chains from one sample, sequenced in a study of T cell clusters in autoimmune cytopenias. TCRdb re-called the multiplex PCR reads and gives one entry per CDR3 protein, without DNA. The sample data list 2,500 to 3,000 distinct CDR3 sequences. These data are also associated with another study on T cell repertoires in aging, cancer and after chemotherapy.

Source material: peripheral blood. The receptors originated from a human donor in good health. Both conserved end residues are part of each CDR3. Clone size is not always given. Where it is, it says once, few, many or a class for expanded clones.

j_gene	abundance	v_gene	CDR3aa
TRBJ1-6	-	TRBV10-3	CAIRGQGVNSPLHF
TRBJ2-3	medium-sized	TRBV5-4	CASSPTRDYLTDTQYF
TRBJ1-1	medium-sized	TRBV18	CASSLAGTRDTEAFF
TRBJ2-4	medium-sized	TRBV6-5	CASSYSDRVWWYF
TRBJ2-7	-	TRBV4-2	CASSQDRSGGWLTYEQYF
TRBJ2-1	large	TRBV11-1	CASSLTAYNEQFF
TRBJ1-5	medium-sized	TRBV19	CASTPWGGNQPQHF
TRBJ1-1	medium-sized	TRBV18	CASSRHREVDTEAFF
TRBJ1-1	medium-sized	TRBV18	CASSPAGAVRNTEAFF
TRBJ2-5	medium-sized	TRBV18	CASSRRETQYF
TRBJ2-2	medium-sized	TRBV18	CASSPQHRTGELFF
TRBJ2-6	medium-sized	TRBV24-1	CATRAGSGANVLTF
TRBJ2-2	medium-sized	TRBV6-4	CASSAGDTGELFF
TRBJ2-1	medium-sized	TRBV27	CASSPGTSGDNEQFF
TRBJ2-7	-	TRBV5-4	CASKAGAPPLYEQYF
TRBJ1-2	-	TRBV5-4	CASSPGGTGGVYGYTF
TRBJ1-6	medium-sized	TRBV10-3	CAISEAGTNNSPLHF
TRBJ1-2	-	TRBV5-1	CASSSDGANYGYTF
TRBJ2-3	medium-sized	TRBV27	CASGRMTGRRGTDTQYF
TRBJ2-3	-	TRBV6-5	CASSFGTSGATDTQYF
TRBJ2-3	medium-sized	TRBV6-1	CASRRGGIGWGDTQYF
TRBJ2-7	medium-sized	TRBV5-6	CASSLSPGSYEQYF
TRBJ1-2	-	TRBV20-1	CSTLDRGFGYTF
TRBJ2-3	medium-sized	TRBV5-1	CASSAITARTDTQYF
TRBJ1-3	medium-sized	TRBV12-3/TRBV12-4	CASSLGGGSGNTIYF
TRBJ2-1	-	TRBV28	CASSSPRTGANEQFF
TRBJ1-5	medium-sized	TRBV12-3/TRBV12-4	CASSSGQEEWPQHF
TRBJ2-1	-	TRBV5-1	CASSFNFGTSGLPEQFF
TRBJ1-2	medium-sized	TRBV5-5	CASSLEARGDYGYTF
TRBJ1-3	medium-sized	TRBV6-1	CASSLGGFSGNTIYF
TRBJ1-1	-	TRBV5-1	CASRSGAGNTEAFF
TRBJ1-2	medium-sized	TRBV18	CASSPNYQQLDGYTF
TRBJ2-2	-	TRBV7-9	CASSLARGAMGNTGELFF
TRBJ1-4	medium-sized	TRBV6-5	CASSYSGQGLLNEKLFF
TRBJ2-5	medium-sized	TRBV12-3/TRBV12-4	CASTRTAPGTQYF
TRBJ2-7	-	TRBV4-2	CASSQSSGLSYEQYF
TRBJ2-6	-	TRBV18	CASSPQGGSGANVLTF
TRBJ1-6	-	TRBV20-1	CSAPDISYNSPLHF
TRBJ2-6	medium-sized	TRBV30	CAWTPGSSGANVLTF
TRBJ1-5	large	TRBV29-1	CSVVTDSNQPQHF
TRBJ2-7	medium-sized	TRBV18	CASSPEASGLGSYEQYF
TRBJ2-7	-	TRBV28	CASSLSGQPYEQYF
TRBJ2-2	medium-sized	TRBV5-6	CASSLHDRGFTGELFF
TRBJ2-1	-	TRBV12-3/TRBV12-4	CSSSLGQQNEQFF
TRBJ1-2	medium-sized	TRBV19	CASSLGTLDNYGYTF
TRBJ2-2	-	TRBV4-1	CASSQAGTLPGELFF
TRBJ2-7	large	TRBV5-5	CASSLAGGGVPYEQYF
TRBJ2-3	large	TRBV29-1	CSVDDQAGVSTDTQYF
TRBJ2-1	medium-sized	TRBV6-6	CASRLADGNEQFF
TRBJ2-1	-	TRBV28	CASSLPSSGVFNEQFF
TRBJ1-1	medium-sized	TRBV19	CASRLQGEGTEAFF
TRBJ1-2	medium-sized	TRBV10-3	CAISESEGPNYGYTF